This T cell receptor (beta chain) was sequenced in a study of human T cells and chemical hapten exposure. A single record per CDR3 protein comes from TCRdb applying MiXCR to the RACE reads. This sample has 80,000 to 100,000 distinct CDR3 sequences, with roughly 8.8% found just once. CDR1 and CDR2 from the germline V gene are SGHRS and YFSETQ. With V trimmed by 4 bases and J by 2 bases, 6 bases remained unmatched. The CDR3 covers 15 residues. Time point defined: pre-sensitization, week 0. The treatment was: therapeutic diphenylcyclopropenone sensitization with weekly scalp DPC. V gene TRBV5-1 combines with J gene TRBJ1-5, with 7 nucleotides matching TRBD1. This clonotype was sampled from a middle-aged woman with alopecia areata. Some clones in this sample may be carry-over from other donors' samples. Sequences were derived from whole blood, sampled in connection with sensitization to the hapten diphenylcyclopropenone (DPC). CDR3 bases: TGCGCCAGCAGCCTATACGGACAGGGCAATCAGCCCCAGCATTTT. It translates to CASSLYGQGNQPQHF.